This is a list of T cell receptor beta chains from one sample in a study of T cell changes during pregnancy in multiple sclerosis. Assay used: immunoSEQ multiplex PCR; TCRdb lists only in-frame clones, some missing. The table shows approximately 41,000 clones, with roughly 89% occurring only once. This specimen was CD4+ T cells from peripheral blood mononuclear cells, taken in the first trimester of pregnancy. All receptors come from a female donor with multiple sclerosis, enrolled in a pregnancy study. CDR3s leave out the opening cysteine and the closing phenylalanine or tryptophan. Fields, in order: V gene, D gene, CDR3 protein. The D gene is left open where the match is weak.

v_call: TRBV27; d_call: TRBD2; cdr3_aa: ASSLVGLAGRTDTQY
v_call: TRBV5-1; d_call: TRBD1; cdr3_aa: ASSTDRGRYEQY
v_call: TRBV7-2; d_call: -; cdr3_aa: ASSLGLGGTQQF
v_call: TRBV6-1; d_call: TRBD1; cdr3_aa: ASSKNRGTEAF
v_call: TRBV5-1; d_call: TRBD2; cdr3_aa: ASSLGLAGGTYEQY
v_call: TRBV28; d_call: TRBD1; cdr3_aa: ASRPGQGDWLYEQY
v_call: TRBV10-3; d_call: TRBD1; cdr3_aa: AISESWTGEHQPQH
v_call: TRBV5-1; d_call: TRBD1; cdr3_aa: ASSLEGRGRRNEQF
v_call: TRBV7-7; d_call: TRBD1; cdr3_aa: ASSPTGGGEQY
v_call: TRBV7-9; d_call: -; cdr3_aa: ASSLGLAGSYEQY
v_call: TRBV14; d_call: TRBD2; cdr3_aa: ASSPSAGLAGYNEQF
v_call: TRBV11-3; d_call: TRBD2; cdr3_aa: ASSLELVGGGASFSYEQY
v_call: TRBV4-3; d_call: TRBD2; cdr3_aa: ASSQGDLAGAVDTQY
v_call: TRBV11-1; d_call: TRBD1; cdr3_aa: ASSFHRGYEQY
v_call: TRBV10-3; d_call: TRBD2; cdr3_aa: AISDPLTSGSINEQF
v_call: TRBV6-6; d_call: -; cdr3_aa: ASSYLSDEQY
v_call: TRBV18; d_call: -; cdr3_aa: ASSQTGSSLGGYT
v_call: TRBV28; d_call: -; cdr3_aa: ASSLFGRTLSYEQY
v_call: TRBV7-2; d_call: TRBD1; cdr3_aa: ASSLGDRRNTEAF
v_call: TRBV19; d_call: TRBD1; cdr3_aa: ASMSQGAGELF
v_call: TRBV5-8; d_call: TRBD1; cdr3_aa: ASSLLGTGNEKLF
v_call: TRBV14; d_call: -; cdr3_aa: ASSQVRLVSHNEQF
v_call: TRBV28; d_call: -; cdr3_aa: ASRVRGLAYEQY